The source of this T cell receptor delta chain is a study of γδ T cells in repeated Plasmodium falciparum infection. Study-wide findings and caveats: Repeated controlled infections reportedly drove waves of new clonotype selection in Vdelta2-negative, mostly Vdelta1+, gammadelta repertoires. Vdelta2-negative gammadelta repertoires appeared less diverse and less shared in Malian than Australian children.

CDR3 size: 25 residues. Germline V lookup: CDR1 TSWWSYY, CDR2 QGS. Flow sorting of PBMC yielded separate Vgamma9/Vdelta2+ and Vdelta2-negative gammadelta T cell populations for bulk repertoire analysis. TCRdb re-called clones from the multiplex PCR reads using CATT. The table records roughly 93,000 delta-chain clones, 0.85% to 1% of them present only once. The table lists this clone with a few counts. As yet, its antigen is unknown. A far larger clone is just one base off, so this is likely a read error. Other DNA sequences of this sample code for an identical CDR3. This chain uses TRDV1 with TRDJ1; D possibly corresponds to TRDD3 (7 bases). Specimen: gamma-delta T cells from blood. This clonotype was obtained from a pool of human donors (malaria-infected and uninfected, not separated). DNA for the CDR3: TGCGCTCTTGGGGACAGAGGAGTTTGGTCCTTCCCACTGGGGCAAGGGGTTCCACGCACCGATAAACTCATCTTT. Translating gives CALGDRGVWSFPLGQGVPRTDKLIF.